The 10 T cell receptor beta chains presented below share a single source sample, sequenced in a study of T-cell reconstitution after alpha-beta-depleted transplantation in children. During its preparation, the TCRbeta library received unique molecular identifiers. One entry per CDR3 protein results from TCRdb running MiXCR on the PCR reads. The sample holds about 980,000 distinct CDR3 sequences; less than 30% are singletons and the top ten take over 25%. The specimen was PBMCs, mostly from graft donor cells, collected 360 days after TCRalphabeta/CD19-depleted stem cell transplant. These receptors were collected from a boy in the first two years of life who had a stem cell transplant for SCID, so the T cells may come from the graft donor.

The V call is TRBV12-3 or TRBV12-4, the J call TRBJ2-3; TRBD2 agrees at 7 bases. Trimming removed 5 bases from V and 0 bases from J; junction bases left unmatched: 5. The CDR3 totals 15 residues. The CDR3 reads CASSPPAGSTDTQYF. CDR3 nucleotides: TGTGCCAGCAGTCCCCCAGCGGGGAGCACAGATACGCAGTATTTT.

The genes are TRBV20-1 and TRBJ2-7; 7 bases are a match to TRBD1. The germline V gene encodes CDR1 DFQATT and CDR2 SNEGSKA (reference sequence). This CDR3 is built from 13 residues. With V trimmed by 4 bases and J by 4 bases, 7 bases remained unmatched. The chain's CDR3 is CSATPGQLYEQYF. CDR3 nucleotide sequence: TGCAGTGCTACACCGGGACAGCTTTACGAGCAGTACTTC.

This chain connects TRBV20-1 to TRBJ1-2, with 7 bases fitting TRBD1. V was pared by 3 bases and J by 6 bases, with 7 bases of the junction left unmatched. The CDR3 consists of 13 residues. Germline V gene lookup returns CDR1 DFQATT and CDR2 SNEGSKA (reference sequence). The CDR3 is CSASSDRVDGYTF. In nucleotides, the CDR3 is TGCAGTGCTAGCTCCGACAGGGTGGATGGCTACACCTTC.

The rearrangement uses TRBV27 and TRBJ2-1; 10 bases are a match to TRBD2. The length of the CDR3 is 18 residues. Germline loops: CDR1 MNHEY, CDR2 SMNVEV (reference sequence). V lost 2 bases and J lost 5; bases outside the gene matches: 12. The CDR3 is CASSLGDWGLAGDNEQFF. The DNA of the CDR3 is TGTGCCAGCAGTTTAGGGGACTGGGGGCTAGCGGGGGACAATGAGCAGTTCTTC.

This clonotype was seen at least ten times. The J gene is TRBJ1-4, the V gene TRBV28; unclear D gene. V was shortened by 5 bases and J by 1 base, with 8 bases between the two germline ends. CDR3 length: 14 residues. Germline V gene sequence: CDR1 MDHEN, CDR2 SYDVKM. In DNA, the CDR3 is TGTGCCAGCAGTGAGGGTGGAACTAATGAAAAACTGTTTTTT. It specifies CASSEGGTNEKLFF.

As concerns this clonotype: Mismatch with germline at one junction end may stem from a read error. The chain combines TRBV12-3 or TRBV12-4 with TRBJ2-7, with a possible D match to TRBD2 (5 bases). CDR3 length equals 15 residues. The CDR3 protein is CASSLPGMRTYKQYF. The DNA for the CDR3 is TGTGCCAGCAGTTTGCCGGGGATGAGGACCTACAAGCAGTACTTC.

The chain joins TRBV27 to TRBJ2-1, with D maybe TRBD1 (6 bases). The germline CDR1 and CDR2 sequences are MNHEY and SMNVEV (reference sequence). V lost 1 base and J 6 bases, leaving 13 bases between the germline ends. This CDR3 has 15 residues. CDR3 residues: CASSLWAGVGNEQFF. CDR3 DNA sequence: TGTGCCAGCAGTTTATGGGCAGGGGTTGGCAATGAGCAGTTCTTC.

The J gene is TRBJ2-1, the V gene TRBV20-1; 10 nucleotides match TRBD2. After removal of 5 bases from V and 7 bases from J, the junction contained 11 bases not matched to a gene. This CDR3 is 15 amino acids long. CDR1 DFQATT and CDR2 SNEGSKA come from the germline V gene (reference sequence). Written as DNA, the CDR3 is TGCAGTGCTCCTATCAGCGGGGGGGTTGGAAATGAGCAGTTCTTC. This codes for CSAPISGGVGNEQFF.

The chain joins TRBV5-5 to TRBJ2-1; D not resolved. V lost 0 bases to trimming and J lost 8 bases, with 9 bases between them. CDR3 length: 13 amino acids. The germline V gene has CDR1 SGHKS and CDR2 YYEKEE (reference sequence). The CDR3 here is CASSLGPIYEQFF. CDR3 coding DNA: TGTGCCAGCAGCTTGGGACCTATCTATGAGCAGTTCTTC.

This clonotype has just a few counts. The chain carries TRBV11-2 and TRBJ1-2; 7 positions match TRBD1. CDR3 length: 15 amino acids. Germline CDR1 reads SGHAT; CDR2 reads FQNNGV. V was clipped by 5 bases and J by 8 bases; unmatched bases: 14. CDR3 DNA: TGTGCCAGCAGCCCCGGGAGGGGACAGACAAAAGGCTACACCTTC. This encodes CASSPGRGQTKGYTF.